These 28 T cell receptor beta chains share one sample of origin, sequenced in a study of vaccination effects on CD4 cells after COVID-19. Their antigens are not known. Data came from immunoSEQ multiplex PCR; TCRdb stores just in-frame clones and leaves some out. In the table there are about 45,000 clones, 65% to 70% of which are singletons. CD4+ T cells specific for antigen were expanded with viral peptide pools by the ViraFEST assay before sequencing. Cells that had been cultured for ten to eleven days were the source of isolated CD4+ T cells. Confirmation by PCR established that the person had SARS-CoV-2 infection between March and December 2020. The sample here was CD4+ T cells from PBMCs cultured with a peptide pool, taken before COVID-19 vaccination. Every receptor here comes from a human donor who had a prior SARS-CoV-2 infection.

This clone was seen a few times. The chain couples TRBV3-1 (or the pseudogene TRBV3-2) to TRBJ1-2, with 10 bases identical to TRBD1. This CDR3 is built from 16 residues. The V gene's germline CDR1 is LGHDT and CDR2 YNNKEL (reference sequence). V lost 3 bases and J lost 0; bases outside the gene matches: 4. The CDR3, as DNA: TGTGCCAGCAGCCACCTCGGACAGGGGGCTAACTATGGCTACACCTTC. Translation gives CASSHLGQGANYGYTF.

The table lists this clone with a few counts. CDR3 in amino acids: CASSPQGHKAFF. The CDR3 DNA is TGTGCCAGCAGCCCACAGGGACACAAAGCTTTCTTT. The rearrangement links TRBV3-1 (or the pseudogene TRBV3-2) to TRBJ1-1; possibly TRBD1 for D (6 bases). CDR1 is LGHDT and CDR2 is YNNKEL in the germline V gene (reference sequence). V shed 4 bases and J shed 9 bases, with 12 bases lying between them. This CDR3 contains 12 residues.

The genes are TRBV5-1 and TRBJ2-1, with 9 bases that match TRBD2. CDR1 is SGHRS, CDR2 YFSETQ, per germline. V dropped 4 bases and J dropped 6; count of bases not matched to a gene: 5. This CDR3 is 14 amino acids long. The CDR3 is CASSEGLASNEQFF. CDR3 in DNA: TGCGCCAGCAGCGAGGGACTAGCCTCCAATGAGCAGTTCTTC.

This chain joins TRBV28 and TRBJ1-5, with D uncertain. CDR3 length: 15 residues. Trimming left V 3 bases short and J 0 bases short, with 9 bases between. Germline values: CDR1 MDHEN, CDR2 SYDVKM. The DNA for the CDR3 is TGTGCCAGCAGTTTCAGTGACGGTAGCAATCAGCCCCAGCATTTT. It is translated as CASSFSDGSNQPQHF.

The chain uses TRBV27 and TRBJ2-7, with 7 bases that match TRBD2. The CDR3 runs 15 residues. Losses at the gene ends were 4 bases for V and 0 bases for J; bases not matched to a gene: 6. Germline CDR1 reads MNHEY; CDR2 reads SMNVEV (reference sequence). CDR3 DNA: TGTGCCAGCAGTTGGGGGAGGGAGAGCTCCTACGAGCAGTACTTC. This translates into CASSWGRESSYEQYF.

CDR3 protein: CASSQLAGSYNEQFF. CDR3 DNA: TGTGCCAGCAGCCAACTAGCGGGATCCTACAATGAGCAGTTCTTC. The rearrangement links TRBV7-3 to TRBJ2-1; TRBD2 matches 10 bases. The CDR3 is 15 amino acids. J lost 1 base, V lost 5 bases, and 2 bases had no gene match. CDR1 SGHTA and CDR2 FQGTGA come from the germline V gene. Full variable domain (remainder filled in from reference TRBV7-3 and TRBJ2-1): GAGVSQTPSNKVTEKGKYVELRCDPISGHTALYWYRQSLGQGPEFLIYFQGTGAADDSGLPNDRFFAVRPEGSVSTLKIQRTERGDSAVYLCASSQLAGSYNEQFFGPGTRLTVL.

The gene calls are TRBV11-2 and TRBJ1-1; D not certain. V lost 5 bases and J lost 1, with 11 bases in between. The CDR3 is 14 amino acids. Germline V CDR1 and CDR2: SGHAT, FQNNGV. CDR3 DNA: TGTGCCAGCAGCATCCATCTCAGGAACACTGAAGCTTTCTTT. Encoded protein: CASSIHLRNTEAFF.

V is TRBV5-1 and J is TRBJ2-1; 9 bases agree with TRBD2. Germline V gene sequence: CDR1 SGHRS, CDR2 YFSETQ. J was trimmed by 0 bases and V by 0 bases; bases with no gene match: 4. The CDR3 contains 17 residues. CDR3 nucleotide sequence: TGCGCCAGCAGCTTGGTCGGACTAGCGAGCTCCTACAATGAGCAGTTCTTC. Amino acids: CASSLVGLASSYNEQFF.

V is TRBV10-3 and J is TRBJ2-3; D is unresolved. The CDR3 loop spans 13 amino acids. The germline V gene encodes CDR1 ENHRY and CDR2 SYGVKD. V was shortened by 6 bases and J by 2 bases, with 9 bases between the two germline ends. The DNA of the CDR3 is TGTGCCATCAGGAGACGTCCCACAGATACGCAGTATTTT. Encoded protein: CAIRRRPTDTQYF.

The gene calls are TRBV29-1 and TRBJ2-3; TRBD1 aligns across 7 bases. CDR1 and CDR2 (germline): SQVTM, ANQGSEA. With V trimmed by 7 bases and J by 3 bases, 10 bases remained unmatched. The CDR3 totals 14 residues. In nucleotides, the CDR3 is TGCAGCGGCACCTACAGGGGAGTGACAGATACGCAGTATTTT. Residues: CSGTYRGVTDTQYF.

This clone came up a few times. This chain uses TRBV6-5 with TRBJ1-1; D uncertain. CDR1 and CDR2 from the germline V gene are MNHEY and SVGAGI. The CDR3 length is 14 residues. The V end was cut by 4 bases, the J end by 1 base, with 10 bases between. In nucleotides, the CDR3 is TGTGCCAGCAGTTTGTGGGCGAGGAACACTGAAGCTTTCTTT. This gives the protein CASSLWARNTEAFF.

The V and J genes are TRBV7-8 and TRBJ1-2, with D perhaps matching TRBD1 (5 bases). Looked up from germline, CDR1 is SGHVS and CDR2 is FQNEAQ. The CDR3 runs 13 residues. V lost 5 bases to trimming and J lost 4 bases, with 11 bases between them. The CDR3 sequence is CASSPGTTYGYTF. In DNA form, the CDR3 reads TGTGCCAGCAGCCCCGGGACGACCTATGGCTACACCTTC.

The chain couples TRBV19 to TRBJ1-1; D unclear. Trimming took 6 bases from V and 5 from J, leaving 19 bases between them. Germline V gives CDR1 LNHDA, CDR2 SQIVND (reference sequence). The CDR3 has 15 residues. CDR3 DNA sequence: TGTGCCAGTAGCAAACGGGCTTCCGAGCGGACTGAAGCTTTCTTT. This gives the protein CASSKRASERTEAFF.

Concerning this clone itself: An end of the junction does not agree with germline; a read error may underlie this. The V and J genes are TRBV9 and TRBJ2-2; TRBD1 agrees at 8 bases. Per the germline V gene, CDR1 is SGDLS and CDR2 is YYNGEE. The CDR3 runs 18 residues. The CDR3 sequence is CASSASDRVPPNAGELFF. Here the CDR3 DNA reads TGTGCCAGCAGCGCCTCGGACAGGGTTCCCCCGAACGCCGGGGAGCTGTTTTTT.

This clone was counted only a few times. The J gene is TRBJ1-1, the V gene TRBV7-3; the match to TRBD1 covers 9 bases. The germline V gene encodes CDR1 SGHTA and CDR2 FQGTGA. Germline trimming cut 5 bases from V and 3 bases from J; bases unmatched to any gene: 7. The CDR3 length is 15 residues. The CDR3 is CASSPTGGRYTEAFF. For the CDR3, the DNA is TGTGCCAGCAGCCCTACAGGGGGCCGGTACACTGAAGCTTTCTTT. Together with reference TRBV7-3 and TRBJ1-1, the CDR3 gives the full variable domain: GAGVSQTPSNKVTEKGKYVELRCDPISGHTALYWYRQSLGQGPEFLIYFQGTGAADDSGLPNDRFFAVRPEGSVSTLKIQRTERGDSAVYLCASSPTGGRYTEAFFGQGTRLTVV.

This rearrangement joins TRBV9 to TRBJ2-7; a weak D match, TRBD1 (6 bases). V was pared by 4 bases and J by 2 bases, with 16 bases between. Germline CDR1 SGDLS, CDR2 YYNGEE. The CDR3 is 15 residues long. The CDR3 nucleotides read TGTGCCAGCAGCCCCGAACAGGGTCTAACCTACGAGCAGTACTTC. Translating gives CASSPEQGLTYEQYF. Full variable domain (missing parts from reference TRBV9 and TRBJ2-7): DSGVTQTPKHLITATGQRVTLRCSPRSGDLSVYWYQQSLDQGLQFLIQYYNGEERAKGNILERFSAQQFPDLHSELNLSSLELGDSALYFCASSPEQGLTYEQYFGPGTRLTVT.

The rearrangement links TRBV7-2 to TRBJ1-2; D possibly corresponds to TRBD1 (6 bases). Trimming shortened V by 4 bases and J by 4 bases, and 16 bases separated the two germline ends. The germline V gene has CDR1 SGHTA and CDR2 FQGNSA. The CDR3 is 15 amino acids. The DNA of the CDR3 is TGTGCCAGCAGCTGGGGTGGGGGGCGAAGCTATGGCTACACCTTC. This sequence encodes CASSWGGGRSYGYTF.

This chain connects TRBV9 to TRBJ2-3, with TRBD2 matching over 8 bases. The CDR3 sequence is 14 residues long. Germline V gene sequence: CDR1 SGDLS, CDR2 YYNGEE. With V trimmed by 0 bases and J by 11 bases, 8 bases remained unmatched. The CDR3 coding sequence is TGTGCCAGCAGCGTAGCGGGGGGGCCTTTTGAGCAGTATTTT. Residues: CASSVAGGPFEQYF.

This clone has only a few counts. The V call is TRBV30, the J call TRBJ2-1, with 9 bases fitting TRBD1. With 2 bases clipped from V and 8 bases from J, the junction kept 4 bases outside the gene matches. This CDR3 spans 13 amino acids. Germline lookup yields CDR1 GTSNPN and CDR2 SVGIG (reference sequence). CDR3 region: CAWSRDREDEQFF. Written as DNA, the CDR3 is TGTGCCTGGAGTCGGGACAGGGAGGATGAGCAGTTCTTC.

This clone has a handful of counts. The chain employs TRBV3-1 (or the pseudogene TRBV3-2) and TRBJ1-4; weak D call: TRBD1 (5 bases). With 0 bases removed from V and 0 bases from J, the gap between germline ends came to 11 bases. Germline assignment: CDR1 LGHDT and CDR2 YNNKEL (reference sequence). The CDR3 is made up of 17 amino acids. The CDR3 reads CASSQDYARATNEKLFF. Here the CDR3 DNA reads TGTGCCAGCAGCCAAGATTACGCCAGGGCAACTAATGAAAAACTGTTTTTT.

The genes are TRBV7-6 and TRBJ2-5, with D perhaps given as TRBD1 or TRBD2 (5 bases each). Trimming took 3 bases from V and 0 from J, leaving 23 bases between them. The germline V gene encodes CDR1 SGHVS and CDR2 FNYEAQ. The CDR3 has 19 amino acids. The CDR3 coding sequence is TGTGCCAGCAGCTTTAGGTACGGGACGGCTAGAACTGACCAAGAGACCCAGTACTTC. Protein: CASSFRYGTARTDQETQYF.

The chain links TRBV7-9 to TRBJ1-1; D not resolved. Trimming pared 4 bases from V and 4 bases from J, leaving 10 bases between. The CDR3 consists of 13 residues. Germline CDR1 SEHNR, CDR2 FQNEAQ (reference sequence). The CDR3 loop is CASSSTVGTEAFF. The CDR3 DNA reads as TGTGCCAGCAGCTCAACAGTGGGCACTGAAGCTTTCTTT.

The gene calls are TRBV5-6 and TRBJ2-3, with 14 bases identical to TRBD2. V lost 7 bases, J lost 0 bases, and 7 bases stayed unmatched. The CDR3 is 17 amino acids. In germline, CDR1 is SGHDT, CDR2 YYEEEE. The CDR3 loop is CASFRTSGGFSTDTQYF. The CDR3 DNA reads TGTGCCAGCTTCCGGACTAGCGGGGGGTTTAGCACAGATACGCAGTATTTT.

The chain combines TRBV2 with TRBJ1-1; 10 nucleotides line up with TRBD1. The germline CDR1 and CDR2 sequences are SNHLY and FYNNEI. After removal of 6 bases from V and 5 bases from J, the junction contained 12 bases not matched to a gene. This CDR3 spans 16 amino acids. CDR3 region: CASSKLRRTGGTEAFF. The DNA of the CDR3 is TGTGCCAGCAGCAAACTACGACGGACAGGGGGAACTGAAGCTTTCTTT.

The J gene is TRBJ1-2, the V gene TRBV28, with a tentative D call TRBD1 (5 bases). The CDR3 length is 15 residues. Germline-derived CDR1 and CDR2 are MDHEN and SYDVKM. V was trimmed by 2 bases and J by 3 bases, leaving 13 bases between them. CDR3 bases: TGTGCCAGCAGTTTACAGGGTAGTTGGGACTATGGCTACACCTTC. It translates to CASSLQGSWDYGYTF.

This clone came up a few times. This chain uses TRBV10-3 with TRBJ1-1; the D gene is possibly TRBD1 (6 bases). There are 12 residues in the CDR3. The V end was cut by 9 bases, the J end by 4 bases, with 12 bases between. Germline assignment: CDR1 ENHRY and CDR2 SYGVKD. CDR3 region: CAIRQDGTEAFF. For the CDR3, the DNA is TGTGCCATAAGACAGGACGGCACTGAAGCTTTCTTT.

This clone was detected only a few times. CDR3 region: CASSGSRGYDGYTF. The CDR3 coding sequence is TGTGCCAGCAGTGGCTCCAGGGGGTACGATGGCTACACCTTC. The V and J genes are TRBV2 and TRBJ1-2; 7 nucleotides align to TRBD1. The CDR3 has 14 amino acids. Germline-derived CDR1 and CDR2 are SNHLY and FYNNEI. The V and J ends lost 4 bases and 6 bases, in that order; junction bases with no gene match: 8.

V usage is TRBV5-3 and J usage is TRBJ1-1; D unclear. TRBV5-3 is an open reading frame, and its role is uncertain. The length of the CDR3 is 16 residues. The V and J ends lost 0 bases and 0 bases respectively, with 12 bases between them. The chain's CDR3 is CARSLVRRLMNTEAFF. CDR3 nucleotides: TGTGCCAGAAGCTTGGTCAGGCGGTTGATGAACACTGAAGCTTTCTTT.